Listed below are T cell receptor beta chains from one sample, sequenced in a study of response to subunit inactivated influenza vaccine. TCRdb re-called the RT-PCR reads through MiXCR, storing one row per CDR3 protein. The sample holds 600,000 to 850,000 distinct CDR3 sequences, roughly 15% seen once. The sequenced sample was PBMCs from blood, obtained 14 to 15 days before vaccination. The receptors derive from a man in his fifties who received an inactivated influenza vaccine. The CDR3 runs from the conserved cysteine through the conserved F or W. The order of the fields is D gene, clone size, V gene, J gene, CDR3 DNA, CDR3 protein. D genes are given only for firm matches. A clone size is listed for some rows: how often the clone was seen (once, few, many), or a class if it is expanded.

D: TRBD2
size: -
V: TRBV7-2
J: TRBJ2-1
DNA: TGTGCCAGCAGCTATCGTCTAGCGGGAGGCAGTGAGCAGTTCTTC
CDR3: CASSYRLAGGSEQFF

D: -
size: once
V: TRBV10-3
J: TRBJ2-1
DNA: TGTGCCATCAGTGAGTCGTTTGGGGGAACGGACTACAATGAGCAGTTCTTC
CDR3: CAISESFGGTDYNEQFF

D: -
size: few
V: TRBV20-1
J: TRBJ1-5
DNA: TGCAGTGCTAGTCCCTTAGGGCGGGAGACTCAGCCCCAGCATTTT
CDR3: CSASPLGRETQPQHF

D: -
size: -
V: TRBV20-1
J: TRBJ2-5
DNA: TGCAGCGTAATCGAGACCCAGTACTTC
CDR3: CSVIETQYF

D: -
size: many
V: TRBV29-1
J: TRBJ1-1
DNA: TGCAGCGTTGAGCAGAACACTGAAGCTTTCTTT
CDR3: CSVEQNTEAFF

D: TRBD2
size: few
V: TRBV12-3/TRBV12-4
J: TRBJ2-3
DNA: TGTGCCAGCAGTTTTGAGCTAGCGGGGTCAGGCACAGATACGCAGTATTTT
CDR3: CASSFELAGSGTDTQYF

D: -
size: -
V: TRBV12-3/TRBV12-4
J: TRBJ1-6
DNA: TGTGCCAGCAGTTTAGGGAGGGTGCGCAATTCACCCCTCCACTTT
CDR3: CASSLGRVRNSPLHF

D: TRBD2
size: few
V: TRBV20-1
J: TRBJ2-7
DNA: TGCAGTGTCGATAGCGGGAGAGGCTACGAGCAGTACTTC
CDR3: CSVDSGRGYEQYF

D: -
size: few
V: TRBV12-3/TRBV12-4
J: TRBJ2-3
DNA: TGTGCCAGCAGTTTTAGCTCAGCGGGTCGGCCAGGGAAGCAGTATTTT
CDR3: CASSFSSAGRPGKQYF

D: -
size: -
V: TRBV5-1
J: TRBJ2-3
DNA: TGCGCCAGCAGACCGCGACAGGAGGGGGGGGCAGATACGCAGTATTTT
CDR3: CASRPRQEGGADTQYF

D: -
size: many
V: TRBV24-1
J: TRBJ2-2
DNA: TGTGCCACCAGTGAAACAGTAGGCGGGGAGCTGTTTTTT
CDR3: CATSETVGGELFF

D: TRBD2
size: few
V: TRBV7-2
J: TRBJ2-7
DNA: TGTGCCAGCACCAATGGAGCGGGGCGCTACGAGCAGTACTTC
CDR3: CASTNGAGRYEQYF

D: -
size: -
V: TRBV4-2
J: TRBJ1-6
DNA: TGTGCCAGCAGCCAAGATTCCACAGTACCACCCCTCCACTTT
CDR3: CASSQDSTVPPLHF

D: TRBD2
size: -
V: TRBV7-2
J: TRBJ2-5
DNA: TGTGCCAGCAGCTTAGGCAGTGGCCAGCGGGGAAAAGAGACCCAGTACTTC
CDR3: CASSLGSGQRGKETQYF

D: -
size: -
V: TRBV7-2
J: TRBJ2-1
DNA: TGTGCCAGCGTCCAGGGGATAGGAGAGCAGTTCTTC
CDR3: CASVQGIGEQFF

D: -
size: -
V: TRBV15
J: TRBJ2-7
DNA: TGTGCCACCAGCAGAGAACAGGCTCATGGCTCCTACGAGCAGTACTTC
CDR3: CATSREQAHGSYEQYF

D: TRBD1
size: few
V: TRBV20-1
J: TRBJ2-7
DNA: TGCAGTGCTTTTTCCGGGACAGGGGCTTTCATTGGCGAGCAGTACTTC
CDR3: CSAFSGTGAFIGEQYF

D: TRBD1
size: -
V: TRBV6-1
J: TRBJ1-5
DNA: TGTGCCAGCAGAGGACAGGGGGCGGGTCAGCCCCAGCATTTT
CDR3: CASRGQGAGQPQHF

D: TRBD1
size: few
V: TRBV3-1
J: TRBJ1-6
DNA: TGTGCCAGCAGCCTTGGGACAGGGGCTTCACCCCTCCACTTT
CDR3: CASSLGTGASPLHF

D: -
size: -
V: TRBV15
J: TRBJ1-1
DNA: TGTGCCACCAGCAGGGTGGGCCGTGAAGCTTTCTTT
CDR3: CATSRVGREAFF

D: -
size: many
V: TRBV5-1
J: TRBJ1-1
DNA: TGCGCCAGCAGCTTAACCATGAACACTGAAGCTTTCTTT
CDR3: CASSLTMNTEAFF

D: TRBD2
size: -
V: TRBV20-1
J: TRBJ2-1
DNA: TGCAGTGCTAGGAGACTAGCGGACAATGAGCAGTTCTTC
CDR3: CSARRLADNEQFF

D: TRBD1
size: -
V: TRBV11-1
J: TRBJ2-3
DNA: TGTGCCAGCAGCTTAATCCCAGGACAGGGTGGTTGGGCAGATACGCAGTATTTT
CDR3: CASSLIPGQGGWADTQYF

D: TRBD1
size: few
V: TRBV28
J: TRBJ1-2
DNA: TGTGCCAGCAGTCCGACAGGGATCATGGATGGCTACACCTTC
CDR3: CASSPTGIMDGYTF

D: -
size: -
V: TRBV3-1
J: TRBJ2-3
DNA: TGTGCCAGCAGCCCTGCCGGCGGGACTAGCACAGATACGCAGTATTTT
CDR3: CASSPAGGTSTDTQYF

D: TRBD2
size: few
V: TRBV20-1
J: TRBJ2-1
DNA: TGCAGTGCTCGAGGACTAGCGGTCTCCTACAATGAGCAGTTCTTC
CDR3: CSARGLAVSYNEQFF